The following is a T cell receptor beta chain sequence with its context. This sample was included in a study of blood T cell repertoires in COVID-19. Here immunoSEQ multiplex PCR was the method, and the copy in TCRdb shows in-frame clones only, minus some. Among about 210,000 clones, around 89% were seen once, and the ten largest hold 6.5% to 9%. Across 20 to 25 US areas, participants ranged in age from roughly 18 to 95 years. The study counted Cohort 3 donors as recovered given two negative PCRs, clearance, or symptom resolution. V lost 0 bases, J lost 0 bases, and 7 bases stayed unmatched. The germline V gene has CDR1 SGDLS and CDR2 YYNGEE. The CDR3 runs 18 residues.

The sample comprised PBMCs or T cells enriched from blood (not recorded which). The receptor comes from a woman aged 18-29 years who had recovered from COVID-19. V gene TRBV9 combines with J gene TRBJ2-7; TRBD2 agrees at 12 bases. The CDR3 reads CASSVADGLAGSSYEQYF. The CDR3, as DNA: TGTGCCAGCAGCGTAGCTGACGGACTAGCGGGGAGCTCCTACGAGCAGTACTTC.